This TCR beta chain was sequenced in a study of blood T cell repertoires in COVID-19. Study at large: The United States, Italy and Spain were the sources of the acute and convalescent COVID-19 samples. T cells, B-cell-depleted T cells, or PBMCs supplied cDNA or gDNA.

Germline V lookup: CDR1 LNHDA, CDR2 SQIVND (reference sequence). Germline trimming cut 0 bases from V and 3 bases from J; bases unmatched to any gene: 3. The CDR3 consists of 17 residues. As handled by the study authors: Reference gene primer amplification gave nucleated cell count estimates. Using immunoSEQ multiplex PCR, the repertoire was profiled, and TCRdb retains in-frame clones only, with some absent. D and trimming were read from the DNA, whereas the V and J calls and clone size are those reported in that table. The sample includes about 14,000 clones, 73% of them seen just once. The sequencing input was peripheral blood. The chain has TRBV19 and TRBJ2-6; 9 positions agree with TRBD1. This clonotype was obtained from a boy aged 2 to 10 with active or convalescent COVID-19. The CDR3 here is CASSIEQGAGGANVLTF. The CDR3 DNA reads as TGTGCCAGTAGTATAGAACAGGGGGCCGGTGGGGCCAACGTCCTGACTTTC. Variable domain in full (rest from reference TRBV19 and TRBJ2-6): DGGITQSPKYLFRKEGQNVTLSCEQNLNHDAMYWYRQDPGQGLRLIYYSQIVNDFQKGDIAEGYSVSREKKESFPLTVTSAQKNPTAFYLCASSIEQGAGGANVLTFGAGSRLTVL.